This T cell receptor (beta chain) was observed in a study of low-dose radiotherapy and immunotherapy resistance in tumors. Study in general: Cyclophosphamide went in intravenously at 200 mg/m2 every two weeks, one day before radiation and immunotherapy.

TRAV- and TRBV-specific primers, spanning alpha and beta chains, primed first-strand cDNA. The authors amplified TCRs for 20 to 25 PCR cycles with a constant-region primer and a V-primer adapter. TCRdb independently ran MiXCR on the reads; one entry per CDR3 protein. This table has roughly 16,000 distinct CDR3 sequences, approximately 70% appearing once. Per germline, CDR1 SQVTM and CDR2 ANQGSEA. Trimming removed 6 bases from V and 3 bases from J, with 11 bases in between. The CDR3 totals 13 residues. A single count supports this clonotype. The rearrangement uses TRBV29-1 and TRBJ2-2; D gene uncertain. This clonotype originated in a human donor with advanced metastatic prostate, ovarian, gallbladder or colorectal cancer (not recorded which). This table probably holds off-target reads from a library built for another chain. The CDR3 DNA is TGCAGCGTCGGTGATAGGGACACCGGGGAGCTGTTTTTT. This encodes CSVGDRDTGELFF.